The clone carrying this T cell receptor (beta chain) was picked up one time. What it binds is not known. The CDR3 totals 14 residues. V was shortened by 8 bases and J by 4 bases, with 17 bases between the two germline ends. Germline values: CDR1 MNHEY, CDR2 SVGAGI. These data are taken from a study of identical twins. Study-wide results and caveats: Models underpredicted monozygotic twin sharing of out-of-frame TCR alpha. Out-of-frame alpha sequences common to twins were enriched for low generation probability.

With template switching, a universal primer site was added, and the cDNA carried unique molecular identifiers. In TCRdb, the 5' RACE reads were re-called with MiXCR into one record per CDR3 protein. This sample has 1.5 million to 2 million distinct CDR3 sequences, with about 32% found just once. The donor group consisted entirely of healthy Caucasians. The chain joins TRBV6-5 to TRBJ1-2, with a weak D call TRBD1 (6 bases). Sequenced material: cord blood. The TCR originated in a newborn girl in good health. CDR3 loop: CASAETGRSYGYTF. CDR3 coding DNA: TGTGCCAGCGCAGAGACAGGCCGGAGCTATGGCTACACCTTC.